The rows below give T cell receptor beta chains drawn from one sample of a study of blood T cell repertoires in COVID-19. Clones were read by immunoSEQ multiplex PCR, and TCRdb kept only the in-frame ones, dropping some. This sample has some 240,000 clones, with around 83% found just once. The sequencing input was peripheral blood. The receptors stem from a woman aged 80 or over with acute or convalescent COVID-19. CDR3s include the opening cysteine and the closing phenylalanine or tryptophan. The D gene is left open where the match is weak. Only some rows state a clone size, as once, few, many or a class for expanded clones.

TRBV15	14	.	TRBD1	TRBJ1-4	TGTGCCACCAGCAGGGGACAGGGGCGTGAAAAACTGTTTTTT	CATSRGQGREKLFF
TRBV5-1	17	.	TRBD1	TRBJ1-4	TGCGCCAGCAGCCCCGCCGGGACAGGGGCCGGAGGGGAAAAACTGTTTTTT	CASSPAGTGAGGEKLFF
TRBV3-1/TRBV3-2	12	.	.	TRBJ2-1	TGTGCCAGCAGCCAAGGTGACACCCAGCAGTTCTTC	CASSQGDTQQFF
TRBV3-1/TRBV3-2	13	.	.	TRBJ2-2	TGTGCCAGCAAGACTTCGAACACCGGGGAGCTGTTTTTT	CASKTSNTGELFF
TRBV19	13	.	.	TRBJ1-1	TGTGCCAGTAGTTCGAGGGGGGGGAATGAAGCTTTCTTT	CASSSRGGNEAFF
TRBV7-8	16	.	.	TRBJ2-3	TGTGCCAGCAGCTTAGAGGGGGTTTTCGCCACAGATACGCAGTATTTT	CASSLEGVFATDTQYF
TRBV2	16	.	TRBD1	TRBJ2-1	TGTGCCAGCAGTCCCCGGACAGGGAGCTCCTACAATGAGCAGTTCTTC	CASSPRTGSSYNEQFF
TRBV11-2	15	.	.	TRBJ1-5	TGTGCCAGCAGCGATTTCGGGGGTAGCAATCAGCCCCAGCATTTT	CASSDFGGSNQPQHF
TRBV19	15	.	.	TRBJ1-1	TGTGCCAGTACCCCTTGGGGGGAAGTAGGAACTGAAGCTTTCTTT	CASTPWGEVGTEAFF
TRBV5-4	19	.	TRBD2	TRBJ2-3	TGTGCCAGCAGCCCCGATGGGAGCGGGGGGGCGGGCTTCGCAGATACGCAGTATTTT	CASSPDGSGGAGFADTQYF
TRBV6-5	13	.	TRBD2	TRBJ2-1	TGTGCCAGCAACGTACCGGGAGGGAATGAGCAGTTCTTC	CASNVPGGNEQFF
TRBV7-3	15	.	.	TRBJ2-1	TGTGCCAGCAGCTTAGGGGAGCTTACCTACAATGAGCAGTTCTTC	CASSLGELTYNEQFF
TRBV19	13	.	.	TRBJ1-6	TGTGCCAGTCGGGGTGGGGGCGATTCACCCCTCCACTTT	CASRGGGDSPLHF
TRBV5-1	15	.	TRBD1	TRBJ2-7	TGCGCCAGCAGCCCGGATGGGCAGGGGGCGGGGGAGCAGTACTTC	CASSPDGQGAGEQYF
TRBV18	14	.	.	TRBJ1-2	TGTGCCAGCTCCCCGACTGAGTCCCTCTATGGCTACACCTTC	CASSPTESLYGYTF
TRBV27	17	.	.	TRBJ1-6	TGTGCCAGCAGTTTCGGGGACATGAGGAGCTACAACTCACCCCTCCACTTT	CASSFGDMRSYNSPLHF
TRBV5-8	12	.	.	TRBJ2-5	TGTGCCAGCAGCTTGGTTAGAGAGACCCAGTACTTC	CASSLVRETQYF
TRBV5-1	15	few	.	TRBJ1-1	TGCGCCAGCAGCACCGGACAGTACATGAACACTGAAGCTTTCTTT	CASSTGQYMNTEAFF
TRBV2	16	.	.	TRBJ1-4	TGTGCCAGCAGTGATGACAAATTCAAAACTAATGAAAAACTGTTTTTT	CASSDDKFKTNEKLFF
TRBV28	17	.	.	TRBJ1-5	TGTGCCAGCAGTTTATTGGGTACAGGATATAGCAATCAGCCCCAGCATTTT	CASSLLGTGYSNQPQHF
TRBV10-3	16	.	TRBD2	TRBJ2-1	TGTGCCATCAGCGCCGGGACTAGCGGGGGGGCCGGTGAGCAGTTCTTC	CAISAGTSGGAGEQFF
TRBV2	14	.	.	TRBJ2-7	TGTGCCAGCAGTCCGACGACAGGTTCCTACGAGCAGTACTTC	CASSPTTGSYEQYF
TRBV9	15	.	TRBD2	TRBJ2-1	TGTGCCAGCAGCGTAGTGAACGGGGGGGCTAATGAGCAGTTCTTC	CASSVVNGGANEQFF
TRBV11-3	14	.	TRBD1	TRBJ2-1	TGTGCCAGCAGCTCCGGGCCACAGGGGGCTGAGCAGTTCTTC	CASSSGPQGAEQFF